This T cell receptor beta chain was obtained from a study of identical twins. Germline lookup yields CDR1 SGHDN and CDR2 FVKESK. The CDR3 covers 15 residues. Trimming pared 3 bases from V and 4 bases from J, leaving 13 bases between. TCRdb ran MiXCR on the 5' RACE reads and lists one entry per CDR3 protein. The sample has about 500,000 distinct CDR3 sequences, roughly 13% seen once; the top ten hold approximately 0.98%. This clonotype was observed a few times. Its target is not known. Study-level findings and limits: Where out-of-frame alpha sequences were twin-shared, they showed excess low generation probability. Recombination models fit unrelated individuals' TCR alpha sharing but underestimated twins'.

The same data also contributed to another study, on yellow fever vaccine responses in identical twins.

The sequencing sample was made of CD4+ T cells sorted from blood. The gene calls are TRBV14 and TRBJ2-1; D uncertain. This sequence was found in a woman aged 18-35 years in good health. CDR3 in DNA: TGTGCCAGCAGCCAGTGGAGAAGTGGGTACAATGAGCAGTTCTTC. Amino acid sequence: CASSQWRSGYNEQFF. The complete variable domain, with remaining parts taken from reference TRBV14 and TRBJ2-1, reads EAGVTQFPSHSVIEKGQTVTLRCDPISGHDNLYWYRRVMGKEIKFLLHFVKESKQDESGMPNNRFLAERTGGTYSTLKVQPAELEDSGVYFCASSQWRSGYNEQFFGPGTRLTVL.